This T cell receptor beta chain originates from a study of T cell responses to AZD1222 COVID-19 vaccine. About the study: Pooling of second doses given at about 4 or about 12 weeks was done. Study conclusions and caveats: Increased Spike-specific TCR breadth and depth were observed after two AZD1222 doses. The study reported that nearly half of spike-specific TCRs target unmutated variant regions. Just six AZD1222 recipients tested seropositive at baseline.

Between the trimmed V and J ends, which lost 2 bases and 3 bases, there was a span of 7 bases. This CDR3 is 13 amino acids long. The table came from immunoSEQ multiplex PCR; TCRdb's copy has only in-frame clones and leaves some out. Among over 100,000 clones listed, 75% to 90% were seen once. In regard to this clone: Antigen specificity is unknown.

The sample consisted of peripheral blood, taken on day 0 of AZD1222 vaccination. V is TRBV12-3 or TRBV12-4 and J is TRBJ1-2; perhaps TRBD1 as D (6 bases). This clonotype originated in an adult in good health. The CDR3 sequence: CASSLKGDYGYTF. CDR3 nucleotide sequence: TGTGCCAGCAGTTTAAAGGGGGACTATGGCTACACCTTC.